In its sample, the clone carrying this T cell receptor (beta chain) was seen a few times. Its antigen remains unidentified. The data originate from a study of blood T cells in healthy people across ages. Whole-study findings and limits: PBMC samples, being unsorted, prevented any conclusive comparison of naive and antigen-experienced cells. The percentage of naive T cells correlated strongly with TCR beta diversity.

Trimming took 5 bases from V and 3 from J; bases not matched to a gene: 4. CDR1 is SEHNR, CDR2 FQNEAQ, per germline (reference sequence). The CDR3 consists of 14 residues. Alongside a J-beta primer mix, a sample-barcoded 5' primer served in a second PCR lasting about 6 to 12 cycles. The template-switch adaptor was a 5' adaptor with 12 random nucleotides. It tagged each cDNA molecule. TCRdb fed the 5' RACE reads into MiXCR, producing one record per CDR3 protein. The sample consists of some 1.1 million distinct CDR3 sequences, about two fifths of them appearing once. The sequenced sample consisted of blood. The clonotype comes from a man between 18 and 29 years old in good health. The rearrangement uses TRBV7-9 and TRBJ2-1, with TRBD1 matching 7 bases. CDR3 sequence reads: CASSLGQLYNEQFF. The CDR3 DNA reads TGTGCCAGCAGCCTGGGACAGCTCTACAATGAGCAGTTCTTC. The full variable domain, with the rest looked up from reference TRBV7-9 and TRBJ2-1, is DTGVSQNPRHKITKRGQNVTFRCDPISEHNRLYWYRQTLGQGPEFLTYFQNEAQLEKSRLLSDRFSAERPKGSFSTLEIQRTEQGDSAMYLCASSLGQLYNEQFFGPGTRLTVL.